This entry concerns a single T cell receptor beta chain. Per the authors' pipeline: Estimates of nucleated cell counts were drawn from the amplification of reference gene primers. Repertoires were generated with immunoSEQ multiplex PCR, while TCRdb's copy carries only in-frame clones and drops some. D and trimming were read from the DNA, whereas the V and J calls and clone size are those reported in that table. In the table there are 200,000 to 250,000 clones, less than 90% of which are singletons. The source of the sample is a study of blood T cell repertoires in COVID-19. Study at large: Whether acute or convalescent, the COVID-19 samples came from the United States, Italy and Spain. Sources were T cells, B-cell-depleted T cells, or PBMCs; the material itself was cDNA or gDNA.

Looked up from germline, CDR1 is MNHEY and CDR2 is SVGAGI. V was cut by 7 bases and J by 5 bases, with 14 bases left in between. The CDR3 has 13 amino acids. This TCR came from a young man with active or convalescent COVID-19. What was sequenced was peripheral blood. The V gene is TRBV6-5, the J gene TRBJ1-2, with D tentatively TRBD1 (5 bases). As DNA, the CDR3 is TGTGCCAGCACCCAGGCAGGGTGGTATGGCTACACCTTC. It encodes CASTQAGWYGYTF.